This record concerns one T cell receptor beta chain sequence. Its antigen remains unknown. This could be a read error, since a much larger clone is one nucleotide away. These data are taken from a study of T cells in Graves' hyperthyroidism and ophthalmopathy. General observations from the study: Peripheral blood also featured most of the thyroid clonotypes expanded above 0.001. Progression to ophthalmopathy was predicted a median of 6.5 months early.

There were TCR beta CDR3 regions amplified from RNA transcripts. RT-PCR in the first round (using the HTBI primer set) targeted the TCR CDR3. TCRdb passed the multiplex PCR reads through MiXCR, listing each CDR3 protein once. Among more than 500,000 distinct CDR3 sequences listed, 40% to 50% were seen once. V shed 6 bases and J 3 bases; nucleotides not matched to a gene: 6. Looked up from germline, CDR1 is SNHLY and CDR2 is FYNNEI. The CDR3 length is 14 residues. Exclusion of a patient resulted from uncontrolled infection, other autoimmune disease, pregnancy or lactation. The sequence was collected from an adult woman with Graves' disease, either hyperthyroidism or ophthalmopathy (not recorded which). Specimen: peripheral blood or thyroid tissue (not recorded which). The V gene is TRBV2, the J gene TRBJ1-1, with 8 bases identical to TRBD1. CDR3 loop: CASSSDRVYTEAFF. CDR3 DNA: TGTGCCAGCAGCTCGGACAGGGTTTACACTGAAGCTTTCTTT.